The 18 T cell receptor beta chains presented below share a single source sample, sequenced in a study of CXCR3-negative and CXCR3-positive naive CD8 T cells. 5' RACE with UMI labels generated the TRB cDNA libraries. TCRdb re-called the 5' RACE reads and shows each CDR3 protein once, DNA omitted. The table gives roughly 90,000 distinct CDR3 sequences; the top ten clones make up over 1.5% of it. The sequenced sample consisted of naive CXCR3- CD8+ T cells from blood. Subset reported: CD45RO-CCR7+CD27+CD95- naive CD8+ T cells lacking CXCR3 (TNR3-). These receptors were taken from a human donor in good health. Some clones in this sample may be carry-over from other donors' samples.

The J gene is TRBJ2-3, the V gene TRBV2; TCRdb designates TRBD2, a call that cannot be tested without DNA. The CDR3 runs 13 residues. In germline, CDR1 is SNHLY, CDR2 FYNNEI. CDR3 loop: CASDYNSGDTQYF.

V gene TRBV5-6 combines with J gene TRBJ2-1; TCRdb proposes TRBD1, but this gene call is untestable without DNA. This CDR3 contains 16 residues. CDR1 is SGHDT, CDR2 YYEEEE, per germline. The chain's CDR3 is CASSLPGQESYNEQFF.

The chain employs TRBV2 and TRBJ2-1; TCRdb proposes TRBD1, but this gene call is untestable without DNA. CDR1 SNHLY and CDR2 FYNNEI come from the germline V gene. The CDR3 has 14 amino acids. The CDR3 loop reads CAVRQRSSYNEQFF.

V gene TRBV29-1 combines with J gene TRBJ1-1; TCRdb names TRBD1, which stays unverified in the absence of DNA. The CDR3 totals 13 residues. CDR1 is SQVTM and CDR2 is ANQGSEA in the germline V gene. The CDR3 is CSVVGGIRTEAFF.

This chain uses TRBV14 with TRBJ2-3; TCRdb names TRBD2, which stays unverified in the absence of DNA. Germline lookup yields CDR1 SGHDN and CDR2 FVKESK. The CDR3 spans 17 residues. The CDR3 here is CASSQDRRTIFTDTQYF. Filled out from reference TRBV14 and TRBJ2-3, the complete variable domain reads EAGVTQFPSHSVIEKGQTVTLRCDPISGHDNLYWYRRVMGKEIKFLLHFVKESKQDESGMPNNRFLAERTGGTYSTLKVQPAELEDSGVYFCASSQDRRTIFTDTQYFGPGTRLTVL.

The genes are TRBV28 and TRBJ1-4; TCRdb calls TRBD1, which cannot be checked without DNA. Germline values: CDR1 MDHEN, CDR2 SYDVKM. This CDR3 region has 15 residues. The CDR3 sequence is CASSSTYQGTEKLFF.

The chain has TRBV5-1 and TRBJ2-3; TCRdb outputs TRBD1, but without DNA this stays unchecked. Germline loops: CDR1 SGHRS, CDR2 YFSETQ. CDR3 length equals 18 residues. The CDR3: CASSLEARHRGLTDTQYF.

The chain employs TRBV29-1 and TRBJ1-2; without DNA, the TCRdb call of TRBD1 cannot be checked. The CDR3 is 17 amino acids. CDR1 and CDR2 (germline): SQVTM, ANQGSEA. This CDR3 is CSVEPQGVSGANYGYTF.

J is TRBJ1-4 and V is TRBV4-1; the TCRdb D gene call, TRBD1, has no DNA to confirm it. Germline CDR1 is MGHRA and CDR2 is YSYEKL. The CDR3 is 16 amino acids. This chain's CDR3 is CASSQVYSQGDEKLFF.

The gene calls are TRBV29-1 and TRBJ2-1; TCRdb outputs TRBD2, but without DNA this stays unchecked. The CDR3 has 13 residues. Germline V gene data show CDR1 as SQVTM and CDR2 as ANQGSEA. The CDR3 protein is CSVPTLLVNEQFF.

This chain joins TRBV12-3 or TRBV12-4 and TRBJ1-5; the TRBD1 assignment by TCRdb is unverifiable without DNA. The CDR3 is 18 residues long. CDR3 residues: CASSLEVGSQYSNQPQHF.

The CDR3 spells CASRGQGLNTIYF. J is TRBJ1-3 and V is TRBV12-3 or TRBV12-4; TCRdb indicates TRBD1, and absent DNA this call remains unverified. There are 13 residues in the CDR3.

The chain combines TRBV12-3 or TRBV12-4 with TRBJ2-7; without DNA, the TCRdb call of TRBD1 cannot be checked. The CDR3 sequence is 15 residues long. CDR3 residues: CASRNGQAERYEQYF.

The rearrangement uses TRBV29-1 and TRBJ2-5; the D call from TCRdb, TRBD1, cannot be confirmed without DNA. The germline CDR1 and CDR2 sequences are SQVTM and ANQGSEA. The length of the CDR3 is 14 residues. This chain's CDR3 is CSVGRYGGRETQYF.

This chain joins TRBV28 and TRBJ2-7. The germline gives CDR1 MDHEN, CDR2 SYDVKM. The CDR3 covers 13 residues. The CDR3 loop reads CATRLTSSYEQYF.

The V and J genes are TRBV25-1 and TRBJ2-7. The CDR3 length is 13 residues. Germline V gives CDR1 MGHDK, CDR2 SYGVNS. The CDR3 loop reads CASRDPSSYEQYF.

The rearrangement uses TRBV11-2 and TRBJ2-1; TCRdb designates TRBD1, a call that cannot be tested without DNA. The CDR3 runs 15 residues. Per the germline V gene, CDR1 is SGHAT and CDR2 is FQNNGV. CDR3 loop: CASSWGPVPYNEQFF.

The V gene is TRBV12-3 or TRBV12-4, the J gene TRBJ2-1; TCRdb's assignment of TRBD1 cannot be checked, as there is no DNA. The CDR3 extends over 15 amino acids. Here the CDR3 reads CASSEPGQGANEQFF.